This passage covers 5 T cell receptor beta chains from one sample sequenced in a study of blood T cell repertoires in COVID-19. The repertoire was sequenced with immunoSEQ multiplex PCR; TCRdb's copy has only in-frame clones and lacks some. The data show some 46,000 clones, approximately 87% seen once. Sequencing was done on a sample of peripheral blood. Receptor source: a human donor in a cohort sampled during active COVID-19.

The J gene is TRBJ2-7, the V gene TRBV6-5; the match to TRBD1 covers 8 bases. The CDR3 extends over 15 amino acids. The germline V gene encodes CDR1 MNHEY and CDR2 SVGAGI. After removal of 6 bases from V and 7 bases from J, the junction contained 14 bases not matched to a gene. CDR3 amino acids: CASRSGQATLGEQYF. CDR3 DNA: TGTGCCAGCAGATCGGGACAGGCGACCCTTGGGGAGCAGTACTTC.

This CDR3 reads CASSSRLAGHNTGELFF. CDR3 coding DNA: TGTGCCAGCAGCTCGAGACTAGCGGGGCATAACACCGGGGAGCTGTTTTTT. The rearrangement joins TRBV4-2 to TRBJ2-2; 11 nucleotides match TRBD2. Germline V CDR1 and CDR2: LGHNA, YNFKEQ. The CDR3 is 17 residues long. The V gene end was trimmed by 5 bases and the J gene end by 2 bases; junction bases not matched to a gene: 7.

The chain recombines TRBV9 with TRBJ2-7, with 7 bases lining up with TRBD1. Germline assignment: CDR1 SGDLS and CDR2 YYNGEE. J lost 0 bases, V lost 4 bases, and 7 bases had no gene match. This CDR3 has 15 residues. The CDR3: CASSPRTGFSYEQYF. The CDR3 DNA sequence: TGTGCCAGCAGCCCCCGGACAGGATTCTCCTACGAGCAGTACTTC.

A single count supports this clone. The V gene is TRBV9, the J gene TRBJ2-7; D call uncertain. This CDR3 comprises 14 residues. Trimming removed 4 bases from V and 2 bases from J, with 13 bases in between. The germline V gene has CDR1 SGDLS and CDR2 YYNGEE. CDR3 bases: TGTGCCAGCAGCCCAACCTCGGTCCCCTACGAGCAGTACTTC. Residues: CASSPTSVPYEQYF.

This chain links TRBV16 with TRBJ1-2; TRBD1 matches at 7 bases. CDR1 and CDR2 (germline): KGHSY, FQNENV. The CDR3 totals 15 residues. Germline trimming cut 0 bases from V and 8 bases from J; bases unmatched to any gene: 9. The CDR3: CASSQSHRTGEGYTF. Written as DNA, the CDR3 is TGTGCCAGCAGCCAATCTCATCGGACAGGTGAAGGCTACACCTTC.